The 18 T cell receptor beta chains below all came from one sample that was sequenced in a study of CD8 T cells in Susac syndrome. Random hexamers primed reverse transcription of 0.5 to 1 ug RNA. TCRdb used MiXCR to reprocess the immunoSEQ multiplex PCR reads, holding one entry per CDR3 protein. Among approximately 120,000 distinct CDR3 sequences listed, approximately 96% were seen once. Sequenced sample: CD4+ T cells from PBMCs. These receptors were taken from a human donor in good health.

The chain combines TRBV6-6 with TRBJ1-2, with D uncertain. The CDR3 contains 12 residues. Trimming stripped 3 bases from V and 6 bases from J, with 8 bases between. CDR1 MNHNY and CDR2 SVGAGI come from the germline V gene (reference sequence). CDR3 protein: CASSYGQDGYTF. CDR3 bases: TGTGCCAGCAGTTATGGTCAGGATGGCTACACCTTC.

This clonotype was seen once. CDR3 residues: CSVGRLDGYTF. The CDR3 DNA reads as TGCAGCGTGGGGAGGTTGGATGGCTACACCTTC. The rearrangement joins TRBV29-1 to TRBJ1-2, with D uncertain. V was trimmed by 6 bases and J by 6 bases, leaving 11 bases between them. Per germline, CDR1 SQVTM and CDR2 ANQGSEA. The CDR3 is 11 residues long.

The CDR3 DNA reads as TGTGCCAGCAGCTTCCAGGGGAATTCACCCCTCCACTTT. Translated, it gives CASSFQGNSPLHF. V usage is TRBV7-2 and J usage is TRBJ1-6; a weak D match, TRBD1 (6 bases). The CDR3 length is 13 residues. The V gene's germline CDR1 is SGHTA and CDR2 FQGNSA. Trimming shortened V by 3 bases and J by 7 bases, and 7 bases separated the two germline ends. Together with reference TRBV7-2 and TRBJ1-6, the CDR3 gives the full variable domain: GAGVSQSPSNKVTEKGKDVELRCDPISGHTALYWYRQSLGQGLEFLIYFQGNSAPDKSGLPSDRFSAERTGGSVSTLTIQRTQQEDSAVYLCASSFQGNSPLHFGNGTRLTVT.

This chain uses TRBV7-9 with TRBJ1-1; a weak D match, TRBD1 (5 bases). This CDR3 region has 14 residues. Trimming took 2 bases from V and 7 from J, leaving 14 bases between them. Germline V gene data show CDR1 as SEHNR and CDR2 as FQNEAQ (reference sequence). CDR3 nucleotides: TGTGCCAGCAGCTTAATGCAGGGAGGAGGTGAAGCTTTCTTT. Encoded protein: CASSLMQGGGEAFF.

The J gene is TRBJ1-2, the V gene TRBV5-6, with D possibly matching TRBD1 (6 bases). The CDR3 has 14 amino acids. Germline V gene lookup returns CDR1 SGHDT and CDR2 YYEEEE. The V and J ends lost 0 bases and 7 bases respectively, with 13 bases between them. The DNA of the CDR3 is TGTGCCAGCAGCTTGGGAAGGGGGAGGAGTGGCTACACCTTC. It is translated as CASSLGRGRSGYTF.

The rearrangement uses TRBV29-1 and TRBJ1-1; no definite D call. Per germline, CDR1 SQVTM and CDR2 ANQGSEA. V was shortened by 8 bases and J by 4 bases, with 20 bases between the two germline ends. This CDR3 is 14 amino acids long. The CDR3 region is CSLELFPGGTEAFF. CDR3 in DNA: TGCAGCCTAGAACTCTTCCCCGGAGGCACTGAAGCTTTCTTT.

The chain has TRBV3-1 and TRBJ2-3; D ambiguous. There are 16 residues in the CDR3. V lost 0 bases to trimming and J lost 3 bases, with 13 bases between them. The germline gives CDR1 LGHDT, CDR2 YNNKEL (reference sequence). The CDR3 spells CASSQDALGGTDTQYF. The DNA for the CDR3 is TGTGCCAGCAGCCAAGACGCGCTAGGTGGGACAGATACGCAGTATTTT.

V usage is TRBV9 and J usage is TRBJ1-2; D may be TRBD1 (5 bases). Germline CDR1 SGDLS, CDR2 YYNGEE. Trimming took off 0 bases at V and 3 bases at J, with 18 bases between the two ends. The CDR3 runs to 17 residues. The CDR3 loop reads CASSVGIKQGLHYGYTF. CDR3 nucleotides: TGTGCCAGCAGCGTAGGAATTAAGCAGGGCTTGCACTATGGCTACACCTTC.

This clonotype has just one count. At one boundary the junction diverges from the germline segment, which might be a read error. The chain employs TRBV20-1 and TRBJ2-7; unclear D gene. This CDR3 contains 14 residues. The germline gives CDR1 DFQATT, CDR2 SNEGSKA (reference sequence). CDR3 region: CSARGRRLGYEQYF. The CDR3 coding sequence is TGCAGTGCGAGAGGACGGCGCTTGGGCTACGAGCAGTACTTC.

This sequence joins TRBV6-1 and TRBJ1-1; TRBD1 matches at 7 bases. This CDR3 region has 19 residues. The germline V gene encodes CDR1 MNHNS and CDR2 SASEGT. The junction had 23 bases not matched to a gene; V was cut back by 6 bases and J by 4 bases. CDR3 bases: TGTGCCAGCAGACCCACAATCGGGGGACACAGGGGTCCAGGCACTGAAGCTTTCTTT. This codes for CASRPTIGGHRGPGTEAFF.

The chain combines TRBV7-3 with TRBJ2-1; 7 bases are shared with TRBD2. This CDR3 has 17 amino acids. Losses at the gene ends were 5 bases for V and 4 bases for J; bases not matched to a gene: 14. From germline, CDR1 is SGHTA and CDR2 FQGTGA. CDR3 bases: TGTGCCAGCAGCCCCGTCTTCAGGGAGGGGAAATACAATGAGCAGTTCTTC. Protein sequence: CASSPVFREGKYNEQFF.

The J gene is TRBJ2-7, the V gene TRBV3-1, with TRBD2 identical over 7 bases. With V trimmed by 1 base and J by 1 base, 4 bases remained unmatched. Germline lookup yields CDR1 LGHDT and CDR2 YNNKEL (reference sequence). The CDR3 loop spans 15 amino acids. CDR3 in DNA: TGTGCCAGCAGCCAAGCGAGCGGGATTTCCTACGAGCAGTACTTC. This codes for CASSQASGISYEQYF.

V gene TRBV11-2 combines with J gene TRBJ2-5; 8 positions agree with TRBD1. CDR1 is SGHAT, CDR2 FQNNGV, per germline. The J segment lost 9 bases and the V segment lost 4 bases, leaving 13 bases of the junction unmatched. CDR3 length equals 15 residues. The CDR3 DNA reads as TGTGCCAGCAGCTCAATTTCGGGACAGGTTTGGGCCCAGTACTTC. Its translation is CASSSISGQVWAQYF. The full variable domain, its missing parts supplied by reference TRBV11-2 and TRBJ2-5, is EAGVAQSPRYKIIEKRQSVAFWCNPISGHATLYWYQQILGQGPKLLIQFQNNGVVDDSQLPKDRFSAERLKGVDSTLKIQPAKLEDSAVYLCASSSISGQVWAQYFGPGTRLLVL.

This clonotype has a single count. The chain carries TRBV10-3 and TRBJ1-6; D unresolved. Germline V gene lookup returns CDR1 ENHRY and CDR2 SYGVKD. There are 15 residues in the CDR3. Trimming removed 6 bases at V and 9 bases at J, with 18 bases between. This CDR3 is CAIRENGSGGSPLHF. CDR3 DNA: TGTGCCATCAGGGAGAATGGCTCTGGTGGTTCACCCCTCCACTTT.

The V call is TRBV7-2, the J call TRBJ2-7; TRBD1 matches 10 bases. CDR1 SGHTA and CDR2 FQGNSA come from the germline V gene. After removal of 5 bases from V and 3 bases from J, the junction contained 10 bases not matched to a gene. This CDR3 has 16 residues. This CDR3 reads CASSKDRDRGRYEQYF. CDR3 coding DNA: TGTGCCAGCAGCAAAGACCGGGACAGGGGTCGCTACGAGCAGTACTTC.

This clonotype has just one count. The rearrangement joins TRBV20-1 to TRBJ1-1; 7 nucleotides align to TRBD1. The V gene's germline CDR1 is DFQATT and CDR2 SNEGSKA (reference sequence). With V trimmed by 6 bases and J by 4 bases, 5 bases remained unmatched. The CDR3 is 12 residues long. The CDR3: CSAEGDSTEAFF. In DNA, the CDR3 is TGCAGTGCCGAGGGGGACAGCACTGAAGCTTTCTTT.

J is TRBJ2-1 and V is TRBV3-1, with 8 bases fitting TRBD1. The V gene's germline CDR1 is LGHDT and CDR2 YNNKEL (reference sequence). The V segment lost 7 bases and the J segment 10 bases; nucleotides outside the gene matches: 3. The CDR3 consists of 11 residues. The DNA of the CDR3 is TGTGCCAGCACCCACAGGGGGGAGCAGTTCTTC. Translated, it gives CASTHRGEQFF.

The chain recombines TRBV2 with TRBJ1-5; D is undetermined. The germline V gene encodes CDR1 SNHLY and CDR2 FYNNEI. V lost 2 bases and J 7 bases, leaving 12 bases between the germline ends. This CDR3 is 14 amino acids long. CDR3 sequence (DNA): TGTGCCAGCAGTGAATGGCAGGACCGGCAGCCCCAGCATTTT. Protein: CASSEWQDRQPQHF. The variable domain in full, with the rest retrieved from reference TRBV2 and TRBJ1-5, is EPEVTQTPSHQVTQMGQEVILRCVPISNHLYFYWYRQILGQKVEFLVSFYNNEISEKSEIFDDQFSVERPDGSNFTLKIRSTKLEDSAMYFCASSEWQDRQPQHFGDGTRLSIL.